Each of the 22 T cell receptor beta chains below was sequenced from the same sample in a study of Ad26.COV2.S vaccination and SARS-CoV-2 variants. Clones were sequenced by immunoSEQ multiplex PCR, and TCRdb holds only the in-frame ones, with some missing. The sample holds some 340,000 clones, just under 85% seen once. Treatment: roughly 20 received Ad26.COV2.S at low or high dose, single or two shots; 5 received placebo; per-sample allocation not given. Sampling was performed 63 days after the first vaccine or placebo injection. The sample here was peripheral blood, taken in a trial of Ad26.COV2.S vaccine versus placebo. These receptors were taken from a person between 18 and 65 years old who received the Ad26.COV2.S COVID-19 vaccine or a placebo.

This chain joins TRBV7-2 and TRBJ2-3; D remains ambiguous. Trimming shortened V by 1 base and J by 6 bases, and 8 bases separated the two germline ends. The V gene's germline CDR1 is SGHTA and CDR2 FQGNSA. This CDR3 is built from 13 residues. The chain's CDR3 is CASSLGQSDTQYF. Written as DNA, the CDR3 is TGTGCCAGCAGCTTAGGGCAGTCGGATACGCAGTATTTT.

This chain uses TRBV7-2 with TRBJ2-5; TRBD1 agrees at 7 bases. The CDR3 has 16 amino acids. Per the germline V gene, CDR1 is SGHTA and CDR2 is FQGNSA. Trimming cost V 5 bases and J 2 bases; bases outside gene matches: 11. The CDR3 reads CASSHNGQATQETQYF. The CDR3 region has the DNA TGTGCCAGCAGCCACAATGGACAGGCGACGCAAGAGACCCAGTACTTC.

V is TRBV2 and J is TRBJ2-5; D ambiguous. The CDR3 spans 16 residues. CDR1 is SNHLY and CDR2 is FYNNEI in the germline V gene. The V end lost 7 bases, the J end lost 5 bases, and 23 bases lay between the germline ends. The DNA for the CDR3 is TGTGCCAGCAAAGCTTTTGTGGCCCCCGGGCGGGAGACCCAGTACTTC. This sequence encodes CASKAFVAPGRETQYF.

The CDR3 reads CASSFHTQYF. CDR3 nucleotide sequence: TGTGCCAGTAGCTTTCATACGCAGTATTTT. The gene calls are TRBV12-3 or TRBV12-4 and TRBJ2-3; D is unresolved. Trimming removed 9 bases at V and 7 bases at J, with 8 bases between. The CDR3 sequence is 10 residues long.

The chain uses TRBV7-3 and TRBJ2-1; 12 positions agree with TRBD2. J lost 6 bases, V lost 3 bases, and 3 bases had no gene match. Germline assignment: CDR1 SGHTA and CDR2 FQGTGA. The CDR3 spans 15 residues. CDR3 coding DNA: TGTGCCAGCAGCTTCCTAGCGGGGGGGCCCAATGAGCAGTTCTTC. Protein product: CASSFLAGGPNEQFF.

This clone was seen just once. The chain links TRBV5-1 to TRBJ2-2, with 13 bases aligning to TRBD2. The V and J ends lost 3 bases and 0 bases, in that order; junction bases with no gene match: 5. The CDR3 loop spans 18 amino acids. CDR1 is SGHRS, CDR2 YFSETQ, per germline. CDR3 coding DNA: TGCGCCAGCAGCTCCGGACTAGCGGGGGCCGCGAACACCGGGGAGCTGTTTTTT. Protein sequence: CASSSGLAGAANTGELFF.

The chain couples TRBV29-1 to TRBJ2-3, with TRBD1 as a possible D gene (5 bases). Germline CDR1 is SQVTM and CDR2 is ANQGSEA. The CDR3 is 13 residues long. Trimming cost V 3 bases and J 4 bases, with 11 bases left between them. The CDR3 sequence is CSVDGQGADTQYF. DNA of the CDR3: TGCAGCGTTGACGGACAAGGGGCAGATACGCAGTATTTT.

This chain connects TRBV28 to TRBJ2-7, with D maybe TRBD2 (5 bases). The CDR3 loop spans 15 amino acids. Deletions cut 8 bases from V and 2 bases from J, with 19 bases between. Germline CDR1 is MDHEN and CDR2 is SYDVKM. In DNA, the CDR3 is TGTGCCAGCGCCTTTGGGAGTCGTGGACCCTACGAGCAGTACTTC. Translating it yields CASAFGSRGPYEQYF.

This chain connects TRBV28 to TRBJ1-1, with unresolved D. This CDR3 spans 14 amino acids. The V end lost 3 bases, the J end lost 2 bases, and 10 bases lay between the germline ends. CDR1 is MDHEN and CDR2 is SYDVKM in the germline V gene. CDR3 coding DNA: TGTGCCAGCAGTTTTCGGAGGGATAACACTGAAGCTTTCTTT. It yields the protein CASSFRRDNTEAFF.

This chain connects TRBV7-8 to TRBJ1-4, with D hard to call. Trimming left V 4 bases short and J 4 bases short, with 22 bases between. CDR1 SGHVS and CDR2 FQNEAQ come from the germline V gene. The CDR3 consists of 18 residues. CDR3 protein: CASSYERILARFNEKLFF. The DNA of the CDR3 is TGTGCCAGCAGCTACGAGAGGATTCTGGCGAGGTTTAATGAAAAACTGTTTTTT.

The chain uses TRBV11-1 and TRBJ2-5, with a tentative D call TRBD1 (5 bases). The CDR3 runs to 14 residues. Trimming shortened V by 0 bases and J by 5 bases, and 10 bases separated the two germline ends. Germline V gene lookup returns CDR1 SGHAT and CDR2 FQDESV (reference sequence). This CDR3 is CASSLAWQGETQYF. CDR3 bases: TGTGCCAGCAGCTTAGCGTGGCAGGGTGAGACCCAGTACTTC.

The genes are TRBV5-4 and TRBJ2-1; 10 bases map to TRBD1. Looked up from germline, CDR1 is SGHNT and CDR2 is YYREEE (reference sequence). The CDR3 runs 14 residues. J lost 7 bases, V lost 3 bases, and 4 bases had no gene match. The CDR3 loop is CASSSTGGLNEQFF. The CDR3 DNA follows: TGTGCCAGCAGCTCGACAGGGGGCCTTAATGAGCAGTTCTTC.

V usage is TRBV7-9 and J usage is TRBJ2-1; TRBD2 is a possible D gene (7 bases). The CDR3 loop spans 16 amino acids. Trimming removed 0 bases at V and 4 bases at J, with 13 bases between. CDR1 and CDR2 (germline): SEHNR, FQNEAQ (reference sequence). As DNA, the CDR3 is TGTGCCAGCAGCTTAGCGGGGGGGCTCCCTTACAATGAGCAGTTCTTC. This codes for CASSLAGGLPYNEQFF.

V is TRBV14 and J is TRBJ2-1, with 8 bases aligning to TRBD2. The length of the CDR3 is 18 residues. V lost 1 base to trimming and J lost 2 bases; unmatched junction nucleotides: 10. The germline gives CDR1 SGHDN, CDR2 FVKESK. CDR3: CASSQGIKRTSPYNEQFF. The CDR3 DNA follows: TGTGCCAGCAGCCAAGGTATCAAAAGGACTAGCCCCTACAATGAGCAGTTCTTC.

This chain connects TRBV3-1 (or the pseudogene TRBV3-2) to TRBJ2-1, with TRBD2 matching 12 bases. The CDR3 runs 14 residues. V shed 8 bases and J 4 bases; nucleotides not matched to a gene: 3. Germline CDR1 is LGHDT and CDR2 is YNNKEL (reference sequence). CDR3 amino acids: CASRLAGVYNEQFF. The DNA for the CDR3 is TGTGCCAGCCGACTAGCGGGGGTGTACAATGAGCAGTTCTTC.

This clone was detected ten times or more. J is TRBJ2-2 and V is TRBV7-9; TRBD1 aligns across 7 bases. V trimming: 7 bases; J trimming: 4 bases; junction bases outside the gene matches: 9. CDR1 SEHNR and CDR2 FQNEAQ come from the germline V gene (reference sequence). This CDR3 is built from 15 residues. As DNA, the CDR3 is TGTGCCAGCATCATAAAGGGGGCGAGCACCGGGGAGCTGTTTTTT. It translates to CASIIKGASTGELFF.

J is TRBJ1-4 and V is TRBV5-1; tentative D call: TRBD1 (5 bases). The CDR3 loop spans 15 amino acids. V lost 0 bases, J lost 6 bases, and 12 bases lay in between. Germline V lookup: CDR1 SGHRS, CDR2 YFSETQ. The chain's CDR3 is CASSLGGGRDEKLFF. CDR3 DNA sequence: TGCGCCAGCAGCTTGGGGGGCGGAAGAGATGAAAAACTGTTTTTT.

This sequence joins TRBV6-5 and TRBJ1-2, with TRBD1 as a possible D gene (5 bases). Germline-derived CDR1 and CDR2 are MNHEY and SVGAGI. V was cut by 4 bases and J by 2 bases, with 11 bases left in between. The CDR3 is 14 amino acids. DNA of the CDR3: TGTGCCAGCAGTTCAGTCAGGGAGAACTATGGCTACACCTTC. Amino acid sequence: CASSSVRENYGYTF.

The chain has TRBV19 and TRBJ1-1, with D tentatively TRBD1 (6 bases). Germline assignment: CDR1 LNHDA and CDR2 SQIVND (reference sequence). The V and J ends lost 3 bases and 3 bases respectively, with 14 bases between them. The CDR3 contains 15 residues. CDR3 loop: CASSIRQGRHTEAFF. In nucleotides, the CDR3 is TGTGCCAGTAGTATTCGTCAGGGGAGGCACACTGAAGCTTTCTTT.

This chain joins TRBV9 and TRBJ2-3, with 8 bases identical to TRBD1. CDR3 length: 15 residues. The junction had 7 bases not matched to a gene; V was cut back by 4 bases and J by 3 bases. Germline loops: CDR1 SGDLS, CDR2 YYNGEE. The CDR3 protein is CASSTSGTGTDTQYF. Here the CDR3 DNA reads TGTGCCAGCAGCACCTCCGGGACAGGAACAGATACGCAGTATTTT.

Only a few counts were recorded for this clone. This rearrangement joins TRBV6-5 to TRBJ1-5; TRBD1 agrees at 7 bases. The CDR3 consists of 13 residues. CDR1 MNHEY and CDR2 SVGAGI come from the germline V gene. V was pared by 7 bases and J by 6 bases, with 6 bases of the junction left unmatched. The CDR3 spells CASTDRETQPQHF. The CDR3 bases are TGTGCCAGCACAGACAGGGAAACTCAGCCCCAGCATTTT.

This clone was observed a few times. The chain joins TRBV24-1 to TRBJ2-7, with TRBD1 matching over 10 bases. The V gene end was trimmed by 4 bases and the J gene end by 5 bases; junction bases not matched to a gene: 7. The CDR3 runs to 15 residues. Germline V lookup: CDR1 KGHDR, CDR2 SFDVKD. This CDR3 is CATSDAGQGTNEQYF. The CDR3 nucleotides read TGTGCCACCAGTGACGCGGGACAGGGGACCAACGAGCAGTACTTC.